Given below is one TCR beta chain in context. Other DNA sequences within the sample encode an identical CDR3. In the authors' workflow: Reference gene primer amplification gave estimated nucleated cell counts. Sequencing used immunoSEQ multiplex PCR; TCRdb keeps in-frame clones, though not all of them. The V and J calls and clone size come from that table; D and trimming were worked out from the DNA. The sample has about 140,000 clones, 77% seen once; the top ten hold more than 8.5%. The data were obtained in a study of blood T cell repertoires in COVID-19. Study-wide background: COVID-19 samples, acute and convalescent, were from the United States, Italy and Spain.

CDR1 LGHDT and CDR2 YNNKEL come from the germline V gene (reference sequence). The CDR3 spans 15 residues. With V trimmed by 0 bases and J by 3 bases, 2 bases remained unmatched. The chain uses TRBV3-1 (or the pseudogene TRBV3-2) and TRBJ2-1; 7 bases map to TRBD2. Material: peripheral blood. This receptor was taken from a woman aged 50 to 65 with active or convalescent COVID-19. CDR3 sequence: CASSQDRGDYNEQFF. Here the CDR3 DNA reads TGTGCCAGCAGCCAAGATCGGGGGGACTACAATGAGCAGTTCTTC.